This TCR beta chain stems from a study of T-cell memory formation after mild COVID-19. From the 5' RACE reads, TCRdb called clonotypes with MiXCR, one entry per CDR3 protein. This repertoire shows about 57,000 distinct CDR3 sequences, about 12% found once; its top ten account for around a quarter. Sequencing used PBMCs or a T cell subset sorted from them (not recorded which). The sequence derives from a young man who had mild COVID-19 (a few samples of this study predate the infection). Cell type and time point are not known.

The CDR3 region is CASSTGQLSGNTIYF. The CDR3 DNA is TGTGCCAGCAGCACAGGGCAGCTCTCTGGAAACACCATATATTTT. The rearrangement links TRBV11-2 to TRBJ1-3; D may be TRBD1 (6 bases). V lost 5 bases and J lost 0, with 11 bases in between. CDR1 is SGHAT, CDR2 FQNNGV, per germline. This CDR3 has 15 residues.